This TCR beta chain appears in the sequencing data of a study of T cell clones after liver transplantation. The germline V gene encodes CDR1 MNHNY and CDR2 SVGAGI (reference sequence). The ends were cut back, 6 bases at V and 5 bases at J, with 10 bases in the middle. The CDR3 spans 13 residues. Sequencing was performed with immunoSEQ multiplex PCR; in TCRdb, only in-frame clones are kept and a portion is missing. This sample yields roughly 67,000 clones, of which 85% to 95% are seen a single time; over 0.75% belongs to the top ten. The rearrangement uses TRBV6-6 and TRBJ1-4, with a tentative D call TRBD1 (5 bases). The material sequenced was CD4+ T cells from blood, taken about 26 months after liver transplant. This receptor was identified in a human patient who received a liver transplant. The graft donor may be the source of some T cells. CDR3 loop: CASRGTVNEKLFF. DNA of the CDR3: TGTGCCAGCAGGGGGACGGTAAATGAAAAACTGTTTTTT.